These 27 T cell receptor beta chains share one sample of origin, sequenced in a study of beta chain features in type 1 diabetes. The antigens for these receptors are not known. Overall study results and limits: Type 1 diabetes patients had TCRB CDR3s that were shorter (moderately but significantly so) in all four CD4+ subsets.

Isolated RNA was reverse transcribed in full, so expressed TCRB transcripts were sequenced. Produced via immunoSEQ multiplex PCR; TCRdb's table is partial and in-frame only. This repertoire shows over 90,000 clones, 25% to 30% found once; its top ten account for 0.53%. The sequenced material came from central memory CD4+ T cells from blood. The source is a woman aged 18-35 years with type 1 diabetes.

The chain joins TRBV18 to TRBJ2-7; TRBD1 aligns across 9 bases. J was trimmed by 6 bases and V by 3 bases; bases with no gene match: 3. Germline V gene sequence: CDR1 KGHSH, CDR2 LQKENI. There are 13 residues in the CDR3. Written as DNA, the CDR3 is TGTGCCAGCTCACCGGGACAGGGCTCCGAGCAGTACGTC. Translating it yields CASSPGQGSEQYV.

The rearrangement links TRBV18 to TRBJ1-1; maybe TRBD1 (6 bases). Germline V CDR1 and CDR2: KGHSH, LQKENI. V lost 3 bases to trimming and J lost 4 bases, with 24 bases between them. The CDR3 covers 18 residues. CDR3 region: CASSPKMLLQGSGTEAFF. CDR3 in DNA: TGTGCCAGCTCACCGAAGATGCTATTACAGGGTTCCGGCACTGAAGCTTTCTTT.

This clone was detected a few times. The chain links TRBV4-3 to TRBJ2-3; TRBD2 aligns across 14 bases. V lost 1 base, J lost 4 bases, and 1 base stayed unmatched. There are 16 residues in the CDR3. CDR1 is LGHNA and CDR2 is YSLEER in the germline V gene. Here the CDR3 reads CASSQGTSGRPDTQYF. DNA of the CDR3: TGCGCCAGCAGCCAAGGGACTAGCGGGAGGCCAGATACGCAGTATTTT.

The chain employs TRBV25-1 and TRBJ1-1; D uncertain. CDR1 is MGHDK, CDR2 SYGVNS, per germline. Deletions cut 5 bases from V and 0 bases from J, with 19 bases between. The CDR3 extends over 17 amino acids. In nucleotides, the CDR3 is TGTGCCAGCAGTCCTTGGGAGAGTGAGGCCATGAACACTGAAGCTTTCTTT. Encoded protein: CASSPWESEAMNTEAFF.

The chain combines TRBV6-5 with TRBJ2-1; tentatively, D is TRBD2 (5 bases). In germline, CDR1 is MNHEY, CDR2 SVGAGI. The CDR3 extends over 15 amino acids. V lost 4 bases to trimming and J lost 0 bases, with 10 bases between them. CDR3 amino acids: CASSFRTYSYNEQFF. DNA of the CDR3: TGTGCCAGCAGTTTTAGGACTTACTCCTACAATGAGCAGTTCTTC.

This chain uses TRBV2 with TRBJ1-1; 12 bases line up with TRBD1. Trimming took 8 bases from V and 10 from J; bases not matched to a gene: 11. Per the germline V gene, CDR1 is SNHLY and CDR2 is FYNNEI. This CDR3 contains 14 residues. The CDR3 is CASLFRDRGQAAFF. The CDR3 bases are TGTGCCAGCCTCTTCAGGGACAGGGGGCAGGCAGCTTTCTTT.

Details on this clone: Mismatch with germline at one junction end may stem from a read error. DNA of the CDR3: TGTGCCAGCAGCTTAGGTACGCGGGAGTCTTACAGTGAGCAGTTCTTC. Translating gives CASSLGTRESYSEQFF. V gene TRBV11-2 combines with J gene TRBJ2-1, with 7 bases that match TRBD2. The germline gives CDR1 SGHAT, CDR2 FQNNGV. CDR3 length equals 16 residues.

J is TRBJ1-5 and V is TRBV10-3, with D uncertain. CDR3 length: 13 amino acids. Germline values: CDR1 ENHRY, CDR2 SYGVKD. V dropped 10 bases and J dropped 2 bases, with 12 bases sitting between them. CDR3 sequence (DNA): TGTGCCACGGACCGGGATGGCAATCAGCCCCAGCATTTT. Encoded protein: CATDRDGNQPQHF.

The V gene is TRBV18, the J gene TRBJ2-3; 7 bases map to TRBD2. The germline CDR1 and CDR2 sequences are KGHSH and LQKENI. With 5 bases clipped from V and 4 bases from J, the junction kept 15 bases outside the gene matches. There are 17 residues in the CDR3. The DNA for the CDR3 is TGTGCCAGCTCAAAACCGCACGGGACTATGGTTCCAGATACGCAGTATTTT. This gives the protein CASSKPHGTMVPDTQYF.

This clone was seen a handful of times. J is TRBJ2-3 and V is TRBV2; TRBD2 is a possible D gene (5 bases). The CDR3 contains 15 residues. V was pared by 6 bases and J by 0 bases, with 13 bases between. Per germline, CDR1 SNHLY and CDR2 FYNNEI. CDR3 coding DNA: TGTGCCAGCAGACCGGGATATTCTAGCACAGATACGCAGTATTTT. Translation gives CASRPGYSSTDTQYF. Filled out from reference TRBV2 and TRBJ2-3, the complete variable domain reads EPEVTQTPSHQVTQMGQEVILRCVPISNHLYFYWYRQILGQKVEFLVSFYNNEISEKSEIFDDQFSVERPDGSNFTLKIRSTKLEDSAMYFCASRPGYSSTDTQYFGPGTRLTVL.

The sample holds a few counts of this clone. J is TRBJ2-5 and V is TRBV30; 10 positions agree with TRBD2. Germline V gene sequence: CDR1 GTSNPN, CDR2 SVGIG (reference sequence). There are 14 residues in the CDR3. V dropped 2 bases and J dropped 5; count of bases not matched to a gene: 5. The CDR3 nucleotides are TGTGCCTGGAGTCTGGGACTAGCGTCCGAGACCCAGTACTTC. As protein: CAWSLGLASETQYF.

The chain links TRBV5-1 to TRBJ2-5; maybe TRBD2 (5 bases). The germline V gene encodes CDR1 SGHRS and CDR2 YFSETQ. Trimming cost V 1 base and J 7 bases, with 17 bases left between them. This CDR3 region has 15 residues. The DNA for the CDR3 is TGCGCCAGCAGCTTGCTAGCTACCGACTCAGCGACCCAGTACTTC. This sequence encodes CASSLLATDSATQYF. Together with reference TRBV5-1 and TRBJ2-5, the CDR3 gives the full variable domain: KAGVTQTPRYLIKTRGQQVTLSCSPISGHRSVSWYQQTPGQGLQFLFEYFSETQRNKGNFPGRFSGRQFSNSRSEMNVSTLELGDSALYLCASSLLATDSATQYFGPGTRLLVL.

This clone occurred a few times. The chain has TRBV4-1 and TRBJ2-7, with a tentative D call TRBD1 (6 bases). The CDR3 is 15 residues long. From germline, CDR1 is MGHRA and CDR2 YSYEKL. With 4 bases removed from V and 0 bases from J, the gap between germline ends came to 13 bases. DNA of the CDR3: TGCGCCAGCAGCCCAGGACAGAACCCCTCCTACGAGCAGTACTTC. Translated: CASSPGQNPSYEQYF.

The CDR3 here is CASSLGITSGYRNEQYF. CDR3 nucleotide sequence: TGTGCCAGCAGCTTGGGGATAACTAGCGGCTACAGGAACGAGCAGTACTTC. The gene calls are TRBV5-6 and TRBJ2-7; 8 bases line up with TRBD2. Germline V gives CDR1 SGHDT, CDR2 YYEEEE. This CDR3 is 17 amino acids long. The V segment lost 0 bases and the J segment 5 bases; nucleotides outside the gene matches: 13.

J is TRBJ2-7 and V is TRBV5-1; weak D call: TRBD1 (6 bases). In germline, CDR1 is SGHRS, CDR2 YFSETQ. There are 15 residues in the CDR3. V shed 0 bases and J shed 1 base, with 11 bases lying between them. The CDR3 protein is CASSLGYTGSYEQYF. Written as DNA, the CDR3 is TGCGCCAGCAGCTTGGGGTATACAGGGTCCTACGAGCAGTACTTC.

This rearrangement joins TRBV28 to TRBJ1-5; TRBD1 aligns across 9 bases. The CDR3 has 16 amino acids. The V segment lost 5 bases and the J segment 3 bases; nucleotides outside the gene matches: 8. Germline values: CDR1 MDHEN, CDR2 SYDVKM. The CDR3 sequence: CASSDTGGGNNQPQHF. The DNA of the CDR3 is TGTGCCAGCAGTGATACAGGGGGCGGGAACAATCAGCCCCAGCATTTT.

This clone was detected only once. The V gene is TRBV11-3, the J gene TRBJ2-5; the match to TRBD2 covers 14 bases. Germline CDR1 reads SGHNT; CDR2 reads YENEEA. Trimming cost V 7 bases and J 1 base; bases outside gene matches: 5. The CDR3 runs 16 residues. In DNA, the CDR3 is TGTGCCAGCACAGTCGGGACTAGCGGGGGCCAAGAGACCCAGTACTTC. As protein: CASTVGTSGGQETQYF.

This clone was detected a few times. The chain employs TRBV7-8 and TRBJ2-1, with 15 positions matching TRBD2. There are 16 residues in the CDR3. CDR1 and CDR2 from the germline V gene are SGHVS and FQNEAQ. The junction had 6 bases not matched to a gene; V was cut back by 2 bases and J by 10 bases. CDR3 in DNA: TGTGCCAGCAGCTTACTTGGACTAGCGGGGGGGAGGGAGCAGTTCTTC. Protein: CASSLLGLAGGREQFF.

This chain's CDR3 is CASSLAFQQGSNQPQHF. DNA of the CDR3: TGTGCCAGCAGTTTAGCCTTCCAACAGGGTAGCAATCAACCTCAGCATTTT. The rearrangement joins TRBV27 to TRBJ1-5; D may be TRBD1 (6 bases). V dropped 2 bases and J dropped 13 bases, with 27 bases sitting between them. The CDR3 length is 17 residues. Per the germline V gene, CDR1 is MNHEY and CDR2 is SMNVEV (reference sequence).

This chain links TRBV5-6 with TRBJ2-3; 8 positions agree with TRBD2. The CDR3 contains 16 residues. Germline V gives CDR1 SGHDT, CDR2 YYEEEE. Trimming removed 4 bases from V and 4 bases from J; junction bases left unmatched: 11. CDR3 protein: CASSLPGLGLSDTQYF. CDR3 nucleotides: TGTGCCAGCAGCCTCCCGGGACTAGGGCTCTCAGATACGCAGTATTTT.

This clone was found a few times. J is TRBJ2-3 and V is TRBV4-3; 7 bases align to TRBD1. Trimming took 4 bases from V and 4 from J; bases not matched to a gene: 8. CDR3 length: 15 residues. CDR1 is LGHNA and CDR2 is YSLEER in the germline V gene. The CDR3 loop reads CASSPTGYVADTQYF. DNA of the CDR3: TGCGCCAGCAGCCCGACAGGGTACGTCGCAGATACGCAGTATTTT.

J is TRBJ2-1 and V is TRBV15, with 8 bases fitting TRBD1. The V and J ends lost 8 bases and 1 base, in that order; junction bases with no gene match: 10. The CDR3 has 16 residues. Germline CDR1 is LNHNV and CDR2 is YYDKDF (reference sequence). The CDR3 reads CATAGLQGASYNEQFF. The CDR3 nucleotides read TGTGCCACCGCCGGTCTTCAGGGGGCTTCCTACAATGAGCAGTTCTTC.

This clone was recorded a few times. The chain carries TRBV4-3 and TRBJ2-3, with a tentative D call TRBD2 (6 bases). The V gene's germline CDR1 is LGHNA and CDR2 YSLEER. This CDR3 comprises 15 residues. V was trimmed by 1 base and J by 5 bases, leaving 13 bases between them. The DNA for the CDR3 is TGCGCCAGCAGCCAAGGGGGACTGGGGGGAGATACGCAGTATTTT. Protein sequence: CASSQGGLGGDTQYF.

The J gene is TRBJ1-5, the V gene TRBV6-1; D gene uncertain. The CDR3 has 13 amino acids. Germline CDR1 MNHNS, CDR2 SASEGT. V was cut by 6 bases and J by 12 bases, with 18 bases left in between. The CDR3 loop is CASRVGGGNLQHF. The CDR3 DNA is TGTGCCAGCAGGGTCGGAGGAGGAAATCTCCAGCATTTT.

The chain recombines TRBV5-4 with TRBJ2-5; 7 nucleotides line up with TRBD2. The V segment lost 1 base and the J segment 4 bases; nucleotides outside the gene matches: 13. The CDR3 runs 17 residues. Germline V gene data show CDR1 as SGHNT and CDR2 as YYREEE (reference sequence). CDR3 loop: CASSLPTGGGRPETQYF. The CDR3 nucleotides are TGTGCCAGCAGCTTGCCAACGGGGGGAGGGCGACCAGAGACCCAGTACTTC.

Only a few counts were recorded for this clone. The CDR3 nucleotides read TGTGCCAGCAGGACCGGACTAGCAGGGGGCTATGGCTACACCTTC. Its protein is CASRTGLAGGYGYTF. This chain uses TRBV2 with TRBJ1-2, with TRBD1 matching over 7 bases. Germline loops: CDR1 SNHLY, CDR2 FYNNEI. The CDR3 is 15 residues long. V dropped 6 bases and J dropped 4; count of bases not matched to a gene: 11.

In this sample, this clone turned up a few times. V gene TRBV9 combines with J gene TRBJ1-1, with D uncertain. The CDR3 has 13 amino acids. CDR1 is SGDLS, CDR2 YYNGEE, per germline. V dropped 4 bases and J dropped 1 base, with 8 bases sitting between them. The CDR3 DNA reads TGTGCCAGCAGCAGCACGAGGAACACTGAAGCTTTCTTT. It codes for CASSSTRNTEAFF.